A selection of T cell receptor beta chains follows, all from one sample in a study of PD-1 blockade in classical Hodgkin lymphoma. Sequencing used immunoSEQ multiplex PCR; TCRdb keeps in-frame clones, though not all of them. Of over 3,500 clones in the sample, under 75% were seen once. This sample comprised peripheral blood mononuclear cells (PBMCs), obtained at baseline. Receptors originate from a human donor with classical Hodgkin lymphoma. The CDR3 runs from the conserved cysteine through the conserved F or W. Each record gives: V gene, D gene, clone size, CDR3 length, J gene, CDR3 DNA, CDR3 protein. D genes are given only for firm matches. Expanded clones get a size class; other rows say once, few or many, or leave the size out.

TRBV5-4	NA	NA	13	TRBJ1-1	TGTGCCAGCAGCTACGACAGGAACACTGAAGCTTTCTTT	CASSYDRNTEAFF
TRBV30	NA	NA	14	TRBJ1-5	TGTGCCTGGAGTGTACTATATAGCAATCAGCCCCAGCATTTT	CAWSVLYSNQPQHF
TRBV6-5	NA	NA	13	TRBJ1-2	TGTGCCAGCAGTTACTCCCTAAACTATGGCTACACCTTC	CASSYSLNYGYTF
TRBV7-9	NA	NA	12	TRBJ1-2	TGTGCCAGCAGCCCCACAGGGAATGGCTACACCTTC	CASSPTGNGYTF
TRBV27	TRBD2	few	19	TRBJ2-1	TGTGCCAGCAGTTTAGGGACTAGCGGGATGGGCGCAATGATCAATGAGCAGTTCTTC	CASSLGTSGMGAMINEQFF
TRBV11-2	NA	large	12	TRBJ2-2	TGTGCCAGCAGCGGGGCCGGGGTAGAGCTGTTTTTT	CASSGAGVELFF
TRBV18	NA	large	17	TRBJ1-3	TGTGCCAGCTCACCACCGGGCAGACTGAGCTCTGGAAACACCATATATTTT	CASSPPGRLSSGNTIYF
TRBV27	NA	NA	13	TRBJ1-4	TGTGCCAGCAGCCCCGGACCGGTGGAAAAACTGTTTTTT	CASSPGPVEKLFF
TRBV6-1	NA	NA	13	TRBJ2-1	TGTGCCAGCCTCGTTGGGGAGTTCGGGGGGCAGTTCTTC	CASLVGEFGGQFF
TRBV30	TRBD1	once	14	TRBJ2-7	TGTGCCTGGAGTACCGGGACAGGAAGCTACGAGCAGTACTTC	CAWSTGTGSYEQYF
TRBV10-3	TRBD1	NA	18	TRBJ2-5	TGTGCCATCAGTGAGTCGGTTACCCTACAGGGGGCCCAAGAGACCCAGTACTTC	CAISESVTLQGAQETQYF
TRBV6-5	TRBD1	few	14	TRBJ1-1	TGTGCCAGCAGCCCCAACAGGGGGCAGGCCGAAGCTTTCTTT	CASSPNRGQAEAFF
TRBV10-1	NA	few	13	TRBJ1-4	TGCGCCAGCAGTCATACTGATGGAGAAAAACTGTTTTTT	CASSHTDGEKLFF
TRBV27	TRBD1	NA	16	TRBJ2-2	TGTGCCAGCAGTTTAGATGACAGGGCGAGTGCCGGGGAGCTGTTTTTT	CASSLDDRASAGELFF
TRBV13	TRBD1	NA	19	TRBJ2-7	TGTGCCAGCAGCGCGAGGGGGACAGGGAGATATTATGGTTCCTACGAGCAGTACTTC	CASSARGTGRYYGSYEQYF
TRBV7-9	TRBD2	NA	15	TRBJ2-1	TGTGCCAGCAGCTTTGGACTAGACTCCGGCCACGAGCAGTTCTTC	CASSFGLDSGHEQFF
TRBV27	TRBD1	NA	13	TRBJ1-1	TGTGCCAGCAGTTCGGACAGGGAGGGGAAAGCTTTCTTT	CASSSDREGKAFF
TRBV19	TRBD2	NA	13	TRBJ2-7	TGTGCCAGTTCCGGGACTAGCAGTCTGGAGCAGTACTTC	CASSGTSSLEQYF
TRBV19	TRBD2	few	15	TRBJ2-1	TGTGCCAGTACCCTGACTAGCGGAGACTACAATGAGCAGTTCTTC	CASTLTSGDYNEQFF
TRBV6-5	TRBD1	NA	13	TRBJ1-5	TGTGCCAGCAGTTACGACAGGGTAAGGCCCCAGCATTTT	CASSYDRVRPQHF
TRBV28	NA	NA	14	TRBJ1-5	TGTGCCAGCAGTTTGGTTGTTTATGAACAGCCCCAGCATTTT	CASSLVVYEQPQHF
TRBV7-2	NA	NA	15	TRBJ1-2	TGTGCCAGCAGCTTTCATAGCGGGCATGACTATGGCTACACCTTC	CASSFHSGHDYGYTF
TRBV18	NA	NA	14	TRBJ1-4	TGTGCCAGCTCACCGGGACGGGAGAATGAAAAACTGTTTTTT	CASSPGRENEKLFF
TRBV9	NA	NA	13	TRBJ2-3	TGTGCCTCGGCGGCTCACTCCACAGATACGCAGTATTTT	CASAAHSTDTQYF
TRBV10-3	TRBD2	NA	16	TRBJ2-5	TGTGCCATCAGTGAGTCGGGGAGCGGGAGGGCGTTGGCCCAGTACTTC	CAISESGSGRALAQYF
TRBV2	NA	NA	14	TRBJ2-5	TGTGCCAGCAGTGAGGGCCGTCTGGGGGAGACCCAGTACTTC	CASSEGRLGETQYF
TRBV7-1	NA	once	14	TRBJ1-1	TGTGCCAGCAGCTTACCTTCCCCGAACACTGAAGCTTTCTTT	CASSLPSPNTEAFF
TRBV5-4	NA	once	15	TRBJ2-7	TGTGCCAGCAGCTTGGGAGGGCAGGGTCCCTACGAGCAGTACTTC	CASSLGGQGPYEQYF
TRBV4-1	NA	NA	16	TRBJ1-2	TGCGCCAGCAGCCAAGATCTCGCCGGCCGAATCTATGGCTACACCTTC	CASSQDLAGRIYGYTF